One and the same sample provided the 21 T cell receptor beta chains below, sequenced in a study of OX40 agonist ivuxolimab in advanced cancers. Produced via immunoSEQ multiplex PCR; TCRdb's table is partial and in-frame only. This repertoire shows more than 60,000 clones, 65% to 85% found once; its top ten account for about 27%. This specimen was CD4+ or CD8+ T cells sorted from blood, taken in a trial of the OX40 agonist ivuxolimab. The origin of the receptors is an adult with an advanced solid tumor such as melanoma, head and neck, liver or kidney cancer.

The V and J genes are TRBV4-1 and TRBJ1-6; TRBD1 is a possible D gene (5 bases). The V gene's germline CDR1 is MGHRA and CDR2 YSYEKL. The CDR3 is 15 residues long. The V and J ends lost 0 bases and 4 bases respectively, with 7 bases between them. The CDR3 DNA reads as TGCGCCAGCAGCCAAGATCCAGGGTATAATTCACCCCTCCACTTT. This codes for CASSQDPGYNSPLHF.

The V and J genes are TRBV5-1 and TRBJ2-7; D unresolved. Per the germline V gene, CDR1 is SGHRS and CDR2 is YFSETQ. V shed 0 bases and J shed 3 bases, with 10 bases lying between them. This CDR3 spans 14 amino acids. CDR3 DNA sequence: TGCGCCAGCAGCTTGGGTCCGGATATCTACGAGCAGTACTTC. Translated: CASSLGPDIYEQYF.

This chain joins TRBV5-6 and TRBJ2-5; 7 bases map to TRBD2. The J call is doubtful: the DNA matches TRBJ2-7 better. The CDR3 has 15 amino acids. CDR1 SGHDT and CDR2 YYEEEE come from the germline V gene. CDR3 nucleotide sequence: TGTGCCAGCAGCCTCCTTACTAGCGACTCCTACGAGCAGTACTTC. Translation gives CASSLLTSDSYEQYF.

CDR3 protein: CASSLAGAVEETQYF. CDR3 DNA: TGCGCCAGCAGCCTAGCGGGAGCCGTCGAAGAGACCCAGTACTTC. The chain employs TRBV4-1 and TRBJ2-5; 9 nucleotides agree with TRBD2. V dropped 4 bases and J dropped 3; count of bases not matched to a gene: 6. The CDR3 runs to 15 residues. The germline gives CDR1 MGHRA, CDR2 YSYEKL.

This sequence joins TRBV10-2 and TRBJ1-2, with 9 bases identical to TRBD1. Germline CDR1 reads WSHSY; CDR2 reads SAAADI. The length of the CDR3 is 16 residues. The V and J ends lost 5 bases and 4 bases, in that order; junction bases with no gene match: 11. The CDR3 reads CASSPRPGQGTYGYTF. The DNA for the CDR3 is TGCGCCAGCAGTCCCCGACCGGGACAGGGCACCTATGGCTACACCTTC.

The rearrangement links TRBV6-6 to TRBJ1-2, with unresolved D. Germline CDR1 is MNHNY and CDR2 is SVGAGI (reference sequence). This CDR3 region has 13 residues. Trimming pared 6 bases from V and 4 bases from J, leaving 12 bases between. The CDR3 region has the DNA TGTGCCAGCAGCGCGGACGTGGCCTATGGCTACACCTTC. Its protein product is CASSADVAYGYTF.

The genes are TRBV27 and TRBJ1-1; possibly TRBD1 for D (5 bases). The CDR3 length is 15 residues. V lost 5 bases and J lost 0, with 13 bases in between. Germline V gives CDR1 MNHEY, CDR2 SMNVEV (reference sequence). The CDR3 loop is CASSTRQFMNTEAFF. CDR3 in DNA: TGTGCCAGCAGTACGCGACAGTTCATGAACACTGAAGCTTTCTTT.

The chain uses TRBV7-6 and TRBJ2-5; no clear D. In germline, CDR1 is SGHVS, CDR2 FNYEAQ. V lost 4 bases and J lost 9, with 18 bases in between. The length of the CDR3 is 14 residues. The CDR3 DNA is TGTGCCAGCAGCTCCCATTTCGAGAGTGGGGCCCAGTACTTC. This translates into CASSSHFESGAQYF.

The chain carries TRBV7-9 and TRBJ2-1; possibly TRBD1 for D (5 bases). The CDR3 is made up of 15 amino acids. V was trimmed by 1 base and J by 5 bases, leaving 12 bases between them. CDR1 and CDR2 (germline): SEHNR, FQNEAQ (reference sequence). CDR3 bases: TGTGCCAGCAGCTTAGATCCACAGGTGAACAATGAGCAGTTCTTC. Protein: CASSLDPQVNNEQFF.

The V gene is TRBV9, the J gene TRBJ1-1; tentative D call: TRBD1 (5 bases). CDR1 is SGDLS and CDR2 is YYNGEE in the germline V gene. The CDR3 is 16 residues long. Trimming stripped 0 bases from V and 9 bases from J, with 21 bases between. Here the CDR3 reads CASSVDGLGPGLKAFF. In DNA, the CDR3 is TGTGCCAGCAGCGTAGATGGTTTGGGGCCAGGACTTAAAGCTTTCTTT.

The rearrangement joins TRBV6-1 to TRBJ1-1; 7 nucleotides align to TRBD1. The CDR3 covers 14 residues. Germline values: CDR1 MNHNS, CDR2 SASEGT. J was trimmed by 6 bases and V by 4 bases; bases with no gene match: 8. CDR3 region: CASSVAAQGSEAFF. CDR3 DNA sequence: TGTGCCAGCAGTGTTGCCGCACAGGGGTCTGAAGCTTTCTTT.

The chain links TRBV7-7 to TRBJ2-1, with D unclear. The V and J ends lost 5 bases and 7 bases respectively, with 15 bases between them. Germline CDR1 SSHAT, CDR2 FNYEAQ (reference sequence). This CDR3 comprises 14 residues. For the CDR3, the DNA is TGTGCCAGCAGCGCCTCTGGAGTCTGGAATGAGCAGTTCTTC. Translated, it gives CASSASGVWNEQFF.

The gene calls are TRBV6-5 and TRBJ2-7; maybe TRBD2 (5 bases). Trimming took 7 bases from V and 3 from J, leaving 13 bases between them. Germline V gene sequence: CDR1 MNHEY, CDR2 SVGAGI. The CDR3 extends over 13 amino acids. CDR3 residues: CASTAADFYEQYF. The DNA for the CDR3 is TGTGCCAGCACCGCCGCGGACTTCTACGAGCAGTACTTC.

In DNA, the CDR3 is TGTGCCAGCAGCTTGGGAACAGCCTCCTACGAGCAGTACTTC. Its translation is CASSLGTASYEQYF. V is TRBV5-6 and J is TRBJ2-7; D gene ambiguous. The CDR3 consists of 14 residues. Germline values: CDR1 SGHDT, CDR2 YYEEEE. V was shortened by 0 bases and J by 0 bases, with 7 bases between the two germline ends.

This clone was detected only a few times. This CDR3 reads CAWSVLIGDTQYF. The CDR3 coding sequence is TGTGCCTGGAGTGTACTGATAGGAGATACGCAGTATTTT. The chain couples TRBV30 to TRBJ2-3; D not certain. Germline V gives CDR1 GTSNPN, CDR2 SVGIG (reference sequence). Between the trimmed V and J ends, which lost 0 bases and 5 bases, there was a span of 9 bases. This CDR3 is 13 amino acids long.

The rearrangement links TRBV27 to TRBJ2-7; 8 bases are a match to TRBD2. V shed 3 bases and J 2 bases; nucleotides not matched to a gene: 6. Germline CDR1 MNHEY, CDR2 SMNVEV (reference sequence). The CDR3 contains 15 residues. The CDR3 loop reads CASSLGLGATYEQYF. The CDR3 DNA follows: TGTGCCAGCAGTTTGGGACTAGGGGCTACCTACGAGCAGTACTTC.

J is TRBJ1-3 and V is TRBV4-3; the match to TRBD1 covers 9 bases. CDR3 length: 18 residues. V shed 0 bases and J 3 bases; nucleotides not matched to a gene: 9. Germline V gives CDR1 LGHNA, CDR2 YSLEER. CDR3 sequence reads: CASSQDDATGGIGNTIYF. Written as DNA, the CDR3 is TGCGCCAGCAGCCAAGATGACGCGACAGGGGGTATTGGAAACACCATATATTTT.

V is TRBV7-9 and J is TRBJ1-1; possibly TRBD1 for D (5 bases). The V gene lost 7 bases and the J gene lost 4 bases, with 13 bases spanning the gap. Germline assignment: CDR1 SEHNR and CDR2 FQNEAQ (reference sequence). This CDR3 is 13 amino acids long. The CDR3 protein is CASTLGTSTEAFF. CDR3 DNA: TGTGCCAGCACATTGGGGACCAGCACTGAAGCTTTCTTT.

The chain employs TRBV28 and TRBJ1-5; no definite D call. Germline loops: CDR1 MDHEN, CDR2 SYDVKM. V lost 3 bases and J lost 7, with 16 bases in between. The CDR3 loop spans 15 amino acids. CDR3 sequence (DNA): TGTGCCAGCAGTTTTCGAAAACCGGGTAAGCAGCCCCAGCATTTT. It is translated as CASSFRKPGKQPQHF.

Only a few counts were recorded for this clone. The chain links TRBV19 to TRBJ1-2; D is unclear. CDR1 and CDR2 from the germline V gene are LNHDA and SQIVND (reference sequence). V lost 4 bases and J 5 bases, leaving 5 bases between the germline ends. The CDR3 totals 11 residues. The CDR3 DNA is TGTGCCAGTAGTACATTATATGGCTACACCTTC. This codes for CASSTLYGYTF. Using reference TRBV19 and TRBJ1-2 for the parts outside the CDR3, the full variable domain is DGGITQSPKYLFRKEGQNVTLSCEQNLNHDAMYWYRQDPGQGLRLIYYSQIVNDFQKGDIAEGYSVSREKKESFPLTVTSAQKNPTAFYLCASSTLYGYTFGSGTRLTVV.

This clone was observed once. CDR3 sequence (DNA): TGCGCCAGCAGCAGAGGGACAGGGACTCCGACGGGAACAGATACGCAGTATTTT. This gives the protein CASSRGTGTPTGTDTQYF. V and J are TRBV5-1 and TRBJ2-3; 9 positions agree with TRBD1. The CDR3 sequence is 18 residues long. V lost 4 bases and J lost 3; bases outside the gene matches: 15. Germline lookup yields CDR1 SGHRS and CDR2 YFSETQ.